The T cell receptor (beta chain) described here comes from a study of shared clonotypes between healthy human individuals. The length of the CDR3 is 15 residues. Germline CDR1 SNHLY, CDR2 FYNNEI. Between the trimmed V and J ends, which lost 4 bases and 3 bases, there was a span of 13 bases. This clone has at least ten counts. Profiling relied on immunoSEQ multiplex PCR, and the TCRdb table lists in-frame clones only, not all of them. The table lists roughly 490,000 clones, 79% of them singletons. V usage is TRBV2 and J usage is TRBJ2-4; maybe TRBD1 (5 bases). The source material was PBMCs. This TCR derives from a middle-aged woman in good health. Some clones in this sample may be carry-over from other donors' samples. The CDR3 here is CASSGTNALKNIQYF. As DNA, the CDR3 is TGTGCCAGCAGTGGGACAAACGCCCTCAAAAACATTCAGTACTTC.